This T cell receptor beta chain was found in a study of STAT5B mutations in CD4+ large granular lymphocyte leukemia (dated by TCRdb to about 2022). For the wider study: Among healthy controls, the CDR3 'QG' motif was associated with a particular HLA allele. The study compared the TCRbeta repertoires of patients with CD4+ T-cell large granular lymphocyte leukemia against the TCRbeta repertoires of healthy blood donors. Flow cytometry performed on FACSCanto II or FACSVerse showed that the purified fractions had more than 95% purity among lymphocytes.

This clone has only one observation. Its cognate antigen has yet to be identified. The sample holds no much larger clone one base away, and base qualities are not on file. The immunoSEQ assay at survey resolution was used to sequence TCRbeta rearrangements from genomic DNA. Turning to the authors' computational methods: In the TCR sequencing data, the lowest productive clonotype frequency that could be detected was 2.59 x 10-5. Only productive TCRbeta rearrangements, meaning sequences that were complete and in-frame, were kept for the analyses. The clonality of each sample was calculated as Simpson clonality in the immunoSEQ Analyzer version 3.0. Clones were grouped by frequency into very rare, small, medium, large (1-20%) or hyperexpanded (>20%) categories. Generation probabilities were estimated with OLGA 1.2.3, V-gene circos plots were generated with VDJtools, specificities were searched for in VDJdb, and CDR3 motifs were identified with GLIPH. Entries here come from immuneACCESS through TCRdb and include only in-frame sequences with V and J called. Some clones fail to appear in such tables; in the studies checked, an unresolved V gene covers under half of the shortfall, and the cause of the remainder is unknown. The DNA gave D and trimming, while V, J and clone size come from that table. This sample is represented by about 33,000 clones; about four fifths of them were singletons. The biggest ten clones account for 4.4% of the sample.

The healthy control group was made up of around 38 blood donors, and the Finnish Red Cross blood service supplied their buffy coats. All TCR-sequenced material derived from peripheral blood: patient blood samples and healthy donor buffy coats. Ficoll-Hypaque gradient centrifugation was used to isolate peripheral blood mononuclear cells. For the healthy controls, CD4+ cells were obtained from buffy coats by magnetic purification. The Gentra Puregene Cell and Tissue kit was used for genomic DNA extraction, and quantification was performed on a Qubit 2.0 fluorometer. Cut back by 8 bases and 2 bases, the V and J ends lie 15 bases apart. According to the germline V gene (reference sequence), CDR1 reads LNHDA and CDR2 reads SQIVND. The CDR3 sequence holds 15 residues, the cysteine and phenylalanine included. Only the CDR3 portion is preserved as DNA: 45 bases, with reading frame beginning at the first base.

Here is what the overall study found, with its caveats: Each patient's main leukemic clonotypes were private, but roughly a quarter of these clonotypes showed up at low frequency in the non-leukemic repertoires of other patients. Greater clonality appeared to be present in CD4-sorted patient repertoires than in healthy CD4+ repertoires, and the difference was retained after the putative leukemic clones were removed. The data were not HLA-matched, and the relatively small sample size could explain the higher clonality seen in CD4+ compared with CD8+ T-LGLL. Enrichment of TRBV06-family usage was observed among the top patient clones (8/27) relative to healthy controls (2/35).

Sequencing input: CD4+ T cells from blood buffy coats. This receptor was obtained from a human donor in good health. The V and J genes are TRBV19 and TRBJ2-2, with TRBD2 tentatively as D gene (5 bases match). The sequenced DNA is TGTGCCAGTGTCGGAGCGGCAGAAAACACCGGGGAGCTGTTTTTT. Its translation is CASVGAAENTGELFF.